A single sample is the source of the 16 T cell receptor beta chains below, sequenced in a study of CD8 T cells in Susac syndrome. The RNA input was roughly 0.45 to 1 ug, and it was reverse transcribed with random hexamers. TCRdb fed the immunoSEQ multiplex PCR reads into MiXCR, producing one record per CDR3 protein. The sample has about 120,000 distinct CDR3 sequences, over 90% seen once; the top ten hold roughly 0.14%. The sequenced sample was CD4+ T cells from PBMCs. These receptors came from a human donor in good health.

This chain connects TRBV29-1 to TRBJ2-1; 10 nucleotides match TRBD2. This CDR3 is 16 amino acids long. J gave up 8 bases and V 4 bases, and 14 bases lay outside the gene matches. The germline gives CDR1 SQVTM, CDR2 ANQGSEA. The CDR3 DNA sequence: TGCAGCGTTGGGTCGTCTAGCGGGAGTCGGGTTTATGAGCAGTTCTTC. The encoded protein is CSVGSSSGSRVYEQFF.

This chain uses TRBV5-1 with TRBJ1-1, with D maybe TRBD1 (5 bases). Germline CDR1 is SGHRS and CDR2 is YFSETQ. This CDR3 is built from 14 residues. Trimming stripped 3 bases from V and 1 base from J, with 10 bases between. The DNA for the CDR3 is TGCGCCAGCAGCTCGGGACCGGCGAACACTGAAGCTTTCTTT. It encodes CASSSGPANTEAFF.

This chain uses TRBV7-2 with TRBJ1-2; 7 bases map to TRBD1. The CDR3 is made up of 12 amino acids. Trimming removed 4 bases from V and 8 bases from J; junction bases left unmatched: 4. Germline-derived CDR1 and CDR2 are SGHTA and FQGNSA. CDR3 in amino acids: CASSSAGGGYTF. CDR3 DNA sequence: TGTGCCAGCAGCTCAGCAGGGGGGGGCTACACCTTC.

The chain carries TRBV12-3 or TRBV12-4 and TRBJ2-1; TRBD1 matches 7 bases. The CDR3 is made up of 16 amino acids. Trimming cost V 6 bases and J 1 base; bases outside gene matches: 9. CDR3 in amino acids: CASRPTGEVSYNEQFF. CDR3 nucleotide sequence: TGTGCCAGCAGACCTACAGGGGAAGTTTCCTACAATGAGCAGTTCTTC.

The gene calls are TRBV5-1 and TRBJ2-3, with a possible D match to TRBD2 (6 bases). The ends were cut back, 1 base at V and 2 bases at J, with 11 bases in the middle. CDR1 and CDR2 (germline): SGHRS, YFSETQ. This CDR3 region has 15 residues. As DNA, the CDR3 is TGCGCCAGCAGCTTGAGGGGACTCCACACAGATACGCAGTATTTT. Translating gives CASSLRGLHTDTQYF.

In this sample, this clonotype turned up a few times. For the CDR3, the DNA is TGTGCCAGCAGCTGGTACGGAGTGAGCGGGAAGATCTACGAGCAGTACTTC. This codes for CASSWYGVSGKIYEQYF. The chain has TRBV7-2 and TRBJ2-7, with 7 bases aligning to TRBD2. V dropped 4 bases and J dropped 3; count of bases not matched to a gene: 15. Looked up from germline, CDR1 is SGHTA and CDR2 is FQGNSA. The CDR3 has 17 amino acids.

The V and J genes are TRBV9 and TRBJ2-3; 8 bases line up with TRBD2. J was trimmed by 4 bases and V by 0 bases; bases with no gene match: 7. The germline gives CDR1 SGDLS, CDR2 YYNGEE. There are 16 residues in the CDR3. CDR3 residues: CASSVGAGDQSDTQYF. The DNA of the CDR3 is TGTGCCAGCAGCGTAGGAGCGGGAGATCAATCAGATACGCAGTATTTT.

The chain links TRBV6-5 to TRBJ2-1, with TRBD2 as a possible D gene (5 bases). The ends were cut back, 0 bases at V and 4 bases at J, with 7 bases in the middle. Germline V CDR1 and CDR2: MNHEY, SVGAGI. The CDR3 consists of 14 residues. This CDR3 reads CASSYSRVYNEQFF. CDR3 DNA sequence: TGTGCCAGCAGTTACTCGCGGGTTTACAATGAGCAGTTCTTC.

The chain has TRBV15 and TRBJ2-1; D unclear. Per the germline V gene, CDR1 is LNHNV and CDR2 is YYDKDF (reference sequence). V lost 0 bases, J lost 5 bases, and 5 bases lay in between. The CDR3 has 13 amino acids. The CDR3 is CATSRDPDNEQFF. The CDR3 DNA reads as TGTGCCACCAGCAGAGACCCAGACAATGAGCAGTTCTTC.

This sequence joins TRBV5-1 and TRBJ2-2; possible D gene TRBD1, 6 bases. CDR1 and CDR2 from the germline V gene are SGHRS and YFSETQ. The CDR3 extends over 17 amino acids. Trimming removed 4 bases from V and 0 bases from J, with 16 bases in between. The CDR3, as DNA: TGCGCCAGCAGCCCTAAACAGGGTGTCGCGAACACCGGGGAGCTGTTTTTT. The encoded protein is CASSPKQGVANTGELFF.

The chain carries TRBV12-3 or TRBV12-4 and TRBJ2-7; TRBD1 or TRBD2 may be the D gene (5 bases each). The CDR3 covers 12 residues. V dropped 8 bases and J dropped 3 bases, with 11 bases sitting between them. The CDR3 here is CASSGPVYEQYF. The CDR3 nucleotides are TGTGCCAGCTCGGGGCCAGTCTACGAGCAGTACTTC.

The chain carries TRBV7-3 and TRBJ1-2; TRBD1 is a possible D gene (5 bases). The V and J ends lost 4 bases and 13 bases respectively, with 22 bases between them. The CDR3 is made up of 14 amino acids. In germline, CDR1 is SGHTA, CDR2 FQGTGA. The CDR3 region is CASSSLVTVVTPTF. DNA for the CDR3: TGTGCCAGCAGCTCCTTAGTGACAGTAGTTACTCCCACCTTC.

The J gene is TRBJ2-3, the V gene TRBV29-1, with a possible D match to TRBD2 (5 bases). Germline V CDR1 and CDR2: SQVTM, ANQGSEA. Trimming removed 3 bases at V and 1 base at J, with 17 bases between. The CDR3 length is 16 residues. The CDR3 DNA reads TGCAGCGTTGACGATGCGGGCGGGCCAGGCACAGATACGCAGTATTTT. Its translation is CSVDDAGGPGTDTQYF.

This sequence joins TRBV20-1 and TRBJ2-3, with a possible D match to TRBD1 (6 bases). Germline V gene sequence: CDR1 DFQATT, CDR2 SNEGSKA (reference sequence). Trimming shortened V by 3 bases and J by 2 bases, and 9 bases separated the two germline ends. There are 13 residues in the CDR3. CDR3 residues: CSARGQPTDTQYF. The CDR3 DNA sequence: TGCAGTGCTAGGGGACAACCCACAGATACGCAGTATTTT.

The CDR3 here is CSAREGGRSNQPQHF. The CDR3, as DNA: TGCAGTGCTAGAGAAGGGGGGCGAAGCAATCAGCCCCAGCATTTT. The chain uses TRBV20-1 and TRBJ1-5, with D perhaps matching TRBD1 (6 bases). CDR3 length: 15 residues. Germline assignment: CDR1 DFQATT and CDR2 SNEGSKA (reference sequence). V dropped 0 bases and J dropped 1 base, with 10 bases sitting between them.

The rearrangement uses TRBV20-1 and TRBJ2-5; weak D call: TRBD2 (6 bases). The CDR3 runs 15 residues. Germline V gives CDR1 DFQATT, CDR2 SNEGSKA (reference sequence). Trimming pared 0 bases from V and 3 bases from J, leaving 14 bases between. CDR3 sequence reads: CSARDAAAGKETQYF. The CDR3 DNA is TGCAGTGCTAGAGACGCCGCAGCGGGTAAAGAGACCCAGTACTTC.